This TCR beta chain appears in the sequencing data of a study of T cells in Graves' hyperthyroidism and ophthalmopathy. Overall study context: Specimen type is peripheral blood, collected at initial diagnosis prior to any treatment. Overall study findings and caveats: The model identified upcoming ophthalmopathy a median approximately 6.5 months ahead of onset.

J gave up 6 bases and V 4 bases, and 3 bases lay outside the gene matches. The CDR3 is made up of 14 amino acids. Germline CDR1 and CDR2: MNHNS and SASEGT. Amplification of TCR beta CDR3 regions was performed using RNA transcripts as template. HTBI primers were the set used in a first-round RT-PCR of the TCR CDR3. TCRdb processed the multiplex PCR reads anew with MiXCR; each CDR3 protein has one entry. The sample includes roughly 700,000 distinct CDR3 sequences, 14% of them seen just once. Patients showing uncontrolled infection, other autoimmune disease, pregnancy or lactation were ineligible. With respect to this clonotype: The antigen remains unidentified.

The chain has TRBV6-1 and TRBJ1-6, with TRBD1 matching 7 bases. The receptor's source is a young woman with Graves' hyperthyroidism. The specimen sequenced was blood. CDR3 DNA sequence: TGTGCCAGCAGTGGGGACAGCTTTAATTCACCCCTCCACTTT. It encodes CASSGDSFNSPLHF.